The 32 T cell receptor beta chains in this list originate from one sample, sequenced in a study of T cell responses to AZD1222 COVID-19 vaccine. Method: immunoSEQ multiplex PCR; TCRdb's copy keeps in-frame clones and lacks some. The data hold around 190,000 clones, with approximately 93% observed a single time. The sequencing used peripheral blood, collected 28 days after the second AZD1222 dose. These receptors were obtained from an adult who received the AZD1222 COVID-19 vaccine.

The V and J genes are TRBV6-6 and TRBJ1-2, with 7 bases identical to TRBD1. CDR3 size: 15 residues. Losses at the gene ends were 0 bases for V and 8 bases for J; bases not matched to a gene: 9. CDR1 is MNHNY, CDR2 SVGAGI, per germline (reference sequence). The CDR3 nucleotides read TGTGCCAGCAGTTACTCTGGGGAGGGGGCCTGGGGCTACACCTTC. Its translation is CASSYSGEGAWGYTF.

The DNA of the CDR3 is TGTGCCAGTAGTATTATCCGGGGATCCTCCCCCTACGAGCAGTACTTC. Its translation: CASSIIRGSSPYEQYF. This rearrangement joins TRBV19 to TRBJ2-7; D is perhaps TRBD2 (5 bases). The CDR3 loop spans 16 amino acids. Trimming pared 3 bases from V and 2 bases from J, leaving 17 bases between. Germline CDR1 reads LNHDA; CDR2 reads SQIVND (reference sequence).

J is TRBJ2-4 and V is TRBV19; 7 bases fit TRBD2. The CDR3 loop spans 18 amino acids. Unmatched junction bases numbered 8, after V lost 0 bases and J lost 0 bases. CDR1 is LNHDA, CDR2 SQIVND, per germline (reference sequence). The CDR3 DNA reads TGTGCCAGTAGTATAGATCGGGCGGGGGATCTAGCCAAAAACATTCAGTACTTC. Translating gives CASSIDRAGDLAKNIQYF.

The genes are TRBV19 and TRBJ2-3, with D possibly being TRBD1 (6 bases). This CDR3 region has 20 residues. V gave up 3 bases and J gave up 2 bases, with 27 bases separating them. The germline CDR1 and CDR2 sequences are LNHDA and SQIVND (reference sequence). The CDR3 here is CASSINRDGGGQGNTDTQYF. The CDR3, as DNA: TGTGCCAGTAGTATCAACCGGGACGGTGGGGGCCAGGGAAACACAGATACGCAGTATTTT.

V gene TRBV5-4 combines with J gene TRBJ1-1; D not certain. This CDR3 is 13 amino acids long. The V end was cut by 1 base, the J end by 3 bases, with 7 bases between. The germline V gene encodes CDR1 SGHNT and CDR2 YYREEE (reference sequence). DNA of the CDR3: TGTGCCAGCAGCTTGTTATCAGACACTGAAGCTTTCTTT. Residues: CASSLLSDTEAFF.

The chain recombines TRBV7-2 with TRBJ2-3; no clear D gene. The CDR3 covers 14 residues. CDR1 and CDR2 (germline): SGHTA, FQGNSA. V was clipped by 10 bases and J by 0 bases, with 14 bases between them. The CDR3 DNA follows: TGTGCCACCTTGCCGGCGTACAGCACAGATACGCAGTATTTT. Amino acids: CATLPAYSTDTQYF.

This sequence joins TRBV6-5 and TRBJ2-7; 13 bases agree with TRBD2. This CDR3 comprises 14 residues. Germline V CDR1 and CDR2: MNHEY, SVGAGI. Trimming took 7 bases from V and 6 from J; bases not matched to a gene: 6. CDR3 sequence: CASKRTSGRSEQYF. CDR3 in DNA: TGTGCCAGCAAACGGACTAGCGGGAGAAGCGAGCAGTACTTC.

This chain connects TRBV27 to TRBJ2-1; 7 nucleotides agree with TRBD2. The CDR3 spans 16 residues. From germline, CDR1 is MNHEY and CDR2 SMNVEV (reference sequence). The V and J ends lost 5 bases and 4 bases, in that order; junction bases with no gene match: 11. The CDR3 sequence: CASSMSGVTSYNEQFF. CDR3 nucleotide sequence: TGTGCCAGCAGTATGAGCGGGGTAACCTCTTACAATGAGCAGTTCTTC.

V is TRBV6-5 and J is TRBJ1-5; the D gene is possibly TRBD1 (5 bases). Between the trimmed V and J ends, which lost 2 bases and 7 bases, there was a span of 9 bases. CDR1 is MNHEY, CDR2 SVGAGI, per germline. The CDR3 totals 13 residues. CDR3 residues: CASSYTRDQPQHF. The CDR3 DNA reads as TGTGCCAGCAGTTACACCAGGGACCAGCCCCAGCATTTT.

This clone turned up a few times. The chain has TRBV7-6 and TRBJ2-7; D is ambiguous. The CDR3 is made up of 13 amino acids. V was shortened by 3 bases and J by 7 bases, with 13 bases between the two germline ends. Germline-derived CDR1 and CDR2 are SGHVS and FNYEAQ. CDR3 sequence: CASSLGLSGEQYF. DNA of the CDR3: TGTGCCAGCAGCTTGGGCTTATCTGGGGAGCAGTACTTC.

This sequence joins TRBV4-1 and TRBJ1-4; TRBD1 matches at 7 bases. This CDR3 is 15 amino acids long. Germline trimming cut 2 bases from V and 7 bases from J; bases unmatched to any gene: 7. Per germline, CDR1 MGHRA and CDR2 YSYEKL. The CDR3 DNA sequence: TGCGCCAGCAGCCAAAGAGGGGGCGCGAGTGAAAAACTGTTTTTT. It is translated as CASSQRGGASEKLFF.

This chain uses TRBV12-3 or TRBV12-4 with TRBJ1-2; 8 positions match TRBD1. The CDR3 consists of 13 residues. V was pared by 5 bases and J by 5 bases, with 4 bases of the junction left unmatched. The CDR3 sequence is CASSPQGGYGYTF. For the CDR3, the DNA is TGTGCCAGCAGTCCACAGGGGGGGTATGGCTACACCTTC.

This chain connects TRBV14 to TRBJ1-3; D is unclear. In germline, CDR1 is SGHDN, CDR2 FVKESK. This CDR3 has 14 residues. The V and J ends lost 2 bases and 0 bases respectively, with 5 bases between them. The DNA for the CDR3 is TGTGCCAGCAGCCAATCCACCTCTGGAAACACCATATATTTT. It encodes CASSQSTSGNTIYF.

CDR3 region: CASSLLGGGTDTQYF. The DNA for the CDR3 is TGTGCCAGCAGTCTCCTCGGGGGGGGCACAGATACGCAGTATTTT. The rearrangement joins TRBV11-3 to TRBJ2-3; 8 bases align to TRBD2. The CDR3 has 15 amino acids. V was pared by 6 bases and J by 1 base, with 6 bases of the junction left unmatched. The germline V gene encodes CDR1 SGHNT and CDR2 YENEEA.

J is TRBJ2-3 and V is TRBV4-3; no reliable D call. Germline CDR1 reads LGHNA; CDR2 reads YSLEER. Trimming removed 8 bases at V and 3 bases at J, with 12 bases between. The CDR3 sequence is 13 residues long. CDR3 DNA sequence: TGCGCCAGCTATAACTCAGGAACAGATACGCAGTATTTT. Amino acids: CASYNSGTDTQYF.

As to this clone: Other DNA sequences in the same sample also yield this CDR3. J is TRBJ1-5 and V is TRBV5-1; tentative D call: TRBD1 (5 bases). Per germline, CDR1 SGHRS and CDR2 YFSETQ. The CDR3 totals 14 residues. V lost 0 bases, J lost 6 bases, and 10 bases lay in between. CDR3 loop: CASSLDGGGQPQHF. Written as DNA, the CDR3 is TGCGCCAGCAGCTTGGATGGGGGGGGTCAGCCCCAGCATTTT.

This rearrangement joins TRBV19 to TRBJ1-1; D is unresolved. Germline V gene sequence: CDR1 LNHDA, CDR2 SQIVND (reference sequence). V lost 4 bases and J 0 bases, leaving 12 bases between the germline ends. The CDR3 is 15 amino acids. CDR3 nucleotide sequence: TGTGCCAGTAGTACCCCTCTAGGGCTGAACACTGAAGCTTTCTTT. Translating it yields CASSTPLGLNTEAFF.

The CDR3: CASSRNLARSSYNEQFF. CDR3 in DNA: TGTGCCAGCAGCCGCAACCTAGCGAGGAGCTCCTACAATGAGCAGTTCTTC. V is TRBV3-1 (or the pseudogene TRBV3-2) and J is TRBJ2-1; TRBD2 might be the D (6 bases). Trimming cost V 4 bases and J 0 bases, with 16 bases left between them. Germline loops: CDR1 LGHDT, CDR2 YNNKEL (reference sequence). This CDR3 has 17 amino acids.

CDR3 loop: CASSWDRGTGYTF. The CDR3, as DNA: TGTGCCAGCAGTTGGGACAGGGGGACTGGCTACACCTTC. The J gene is TRBJ1-2, the V gene TRBV7-2, with 11 bases that match TRBD1. Germline assignment: CDR1 SGHTA and CDR2 FQGNSA. The CDR3 covers 13 residues. Trimming removed 6 bases from V and 7 bases from J; junction bases left unmatched: 4. The whole variable domain, remainder taken from reference TRBV7-2 and TRBJ1-2, is GAGVSQSPSNKVTEKGKDVELRCDPISGHTALYWYRQSLGQGLEFLIYFQGNSAPDKSGLPSDRFSAERTGGSVSTLTIQRTQQEDSAVYLCASSWDRGTGYTFGSGTRLTVV.

This sequence joins TRBV7-9 and TRBJ2-7; no reliable D call. Trimming stripped 3 bases from V and 0 bases from J, with 6 bases between. This CDR3 comprises 13 residues. Germline CDR1 reads SEHNR; CDR2 reads FQNEAQ (reference sequence). As DNA, the CDR3 is TGTGCCAGCAGCTTGTACGGCTCCTACGAGCAGTACTTC. Protein sequence: CASSLYGSYEQYF.

The CDR3 DNA is TGTGCCAGCAGTGAATACAGGGGCGGGAATTCGGTCAATGAGCAGTTCTTC. Its translation is CASSEYRGGNSVNEQFF. The chain recombines TRBV25-1 with TRBJ2-1, with D possibly being TRBD1 or TRBD2 (6 bases each). This CDR3 has 17 residues. Germline CDR1 and CDR2: MGHDK and SYGVNS. Trimming took off 0 bases at V and 6 bases at J, with 18 bases between the two ends.

The chain recombines TRBV5-6 with TRBJ1-1; 8 nucleotides align to TRBD1. Germline CDR1 and CDR2: SGHDT and YYEEEE. J gave up 1 base and V 2 bases, and 4 bases lay outside the gene matches. This CDR3 comprises 15 residues. CDR3 loop: CASSFSTGENTEAFF. CDR3 coding DNA: TGTGCCAGCAGCTTTTCGACAGGGGAGAACACTGAAGCTTTCTTT.

The chain is built from TRBV7-8 and TRBJ1-2; D might be TRBD1 (6 bases). Trimming left V 0 bases short and J 4 bases short, with 15 bases between. The CDR3 is made up of 16 amino acids. Germline lookup yields CDR1 SGHVS and CDR2 FQNEAQ. CDR3 bases: TGTGCCAGCAGCTTAGCTGACAGGCCAAGGGTCTATGGCTACACCTTC. Residues: CASSLADRPRVYGYTF.

The CDR3 reads CAWTQDQAGTQYF. The CDR3 bases are TGTGCCTGGACTCAAGACCAAGCGGGAACGCAGTATTTT. The chain employs TRBV30 and TRBJ2-3; 7 bases line up with TRBD2. Germline CDR1 is GTSNPN and CDR2 is SVGIG (reference sequence). The trim removed 4 bases at V and 9 bases at J, leaving 10 bases unmatched. This CDR3 is built from 13 residues.

The rearrangement joins TRBV29-1 to TRBJ2-1; D ambiguous. The CDR3 extends over 14 amino acids. CDR1 SQVTM and CDR2 ANQGSEA come from the germline V gene. Trimming took 4 bases from V and 6 from J, leaving 16 bases between them. CDR3 residues: CSVVALRTANEQFF. DNA of the CDR3: TGCAGCGTTGTAGCACTTCGAACGGCCAATGAGCAGTTCTTC.

In its sample, this clone was seen once. The chain couples TRBV6-2 or TRBV6-3 to TRBJ2-2; D uncertain. The V gene lost 3 bases and the J gene lost 1 base, with 6 bases spanning the gap. Germline V lookup: CDR1 MNHEY, CDR2 SVGEGT. The CDR3 consists of 14 residues. CDR3: CASSYARNTGELFF. The CDR3 DNA reads TGTGCCAGCAGTTATGCGCGGAACACCGGGGAGCTGTTTTTT.

The chain is built from TRBV10-3 and TRBJ1-2, with D uncertain. The ends were cut back, 4 bases at V and 7 bases at J, with 16 bases in the middle. This CDR3 spans 14 amino acids. Germline V gene data show CDR1 as ENHRY and CDR2 as SYGVKD. In nucleotides, the CDR3 is TGTGCCATCAGTGTGCGGGTTTGGGAGGCTGGCTACACCTTC. Amino acid sequence: CAISVRVWEAGYTF.

This clone was recorded only once. The gene calls are TRBV20-1 and TRBJ2-7, with 9 bases lining up with TRBD2. Germline loops: CDR1 DFQATT, CDR2 SNEGSKA (reference sequence). The trim removed 0 bases at V and 13 bases at J, leaving 4 bases unmatched. The CDR3 sequence is 11 residues long. Here the CDR3 DNA reads TGCAGTGCTAGAGATCAGGGACTAGCTTACTTC. Translating it yields CSARDQGLAYF.

This sequence joins TRBV29-1 and TRBJ1-2; a possible D gene is TRBD1 (5 bases). Trimming stripped 4 bases from V and 4 bases from J, with 7 bases between. CDR3 length: 11 amino acids. Per the germline V gene, CDR1 is SQVTM and CDR2 is ANQGSEA. Here the CDR3 reads CSVGGTYGYTF. CDR3 sequence (DNA): TGCAGCGTTGGGGGCACCTATGGCTACACCTTC.

The gene calls are TRBV19 and TRBJ2-1; weak D call: TRBD2 (6 bases). V lost 1 base and J lost 0, with 7 bases in between. The CDR3 covers 15 residues. Germline V gives CDR1 LNHDA, CDR2 SQIVND (reference sequence). The chain's CDR3 is CASSIGDFSYNEQFF. The CDR3 DNA follows: TGTGCCAGTAGTATAGGGGACTTCTCCTACAATGAGCAGTTCTTC.

The gene calls are TRBV7-2 and TRBJ2-1; the D is unclear. Germline V CDR1 and CDR2: SGHTA, FQGNSA. The V end lost 4 bases, the J end lost 8 bases, and 15 bases lay between the germline ends. The CDR3 contains 14 residues. CDR3 amino acids: CASSSPPPTDEQFF. CDR3 bases: TGTGCCAGCAGCTCACCCCCGCCCACCGATGAGCAGTTCTTC.

V and J are TRBV7-2 and TRBJ2-2; D is ambiguous. This CDR3 has 13 residues. Per the germline V gene, CDR1 is SGHTA and CDR2 is FQGNSA. V lost 4 bases and J lost 0, with 3 bases in between. CDR3 sequence reads: CASSSPNTGELFF. In nucleotides, the CDR3 is TGTGCCAGCAGCTCGCCGAACACCGGGGAGCTGTTTTTT.